The entry below gives a single T cell receptor beta chain sequence along with its context. The repertoire was sequenced with immunoSEQ multiplex PCR; TCRdb's copy has only in-frame clones and lacks some. The table shows 30,000 to 35,000 clones, with about 80% occurring only once. This sample is drawn from a study of blood T cell repertoires in COVID-19. Study at large: Italy, Spain and the United States were the sources of the convalescent and acute COVID-19 samples.

The V end lost 4 bases, the J end lost 7 bases, and 23 bases lay between the germline ends. There are 16 residues in the CDR3. Germline V gene data show CDR1 as SGDLS and CDR2 as YYNGEE. The receptor was derived from a man between 45 and 60 years old with acute or convalescent COVID-19. Sequenced: peripheral blood. This chain uses TRBV9 with TRBJ1-2; D call uncertain. The CDR3 reads CASSPMLSHIEIGYTF. The DNA for the CDR3 is TGTGCCAGCAGCCCGATGTTAAGCCATATAGAAATTGGCTACACCTTC.